This passage covers 4 T cell receptor beta chains from one sample sequenced in a study of OX40 agonist ivuxolimab in advanced cancers. The method was immunoSEQ multiplex PCR; TCRdb's version includes in-frame clones alone and lacks a portion of them. The sample holds 77,000 or so clones; about 93% are singletons and the top ten take 0.32%. Sequenced material: CD4+ or CD8+ T cells sorted from blood, taken in a trial of the OX40 agonist ivuxolimab. These TCRs come from an adult with an advanced solid tumor such as melanoma, head and neck, liver or kidney cancer.

The gene calls are TRBV5-4 and TRBJ1-6, with 8 bases fitting TRBD1. CDR1 and CDR2 (germline): SGHNT, YYREEE (reference sequence). Trimming at V came to 1 base and at J to 8 bases, leaving 14 bases not matched to a gene. The CDR3 spans 18 residues. In DNA, the CDR3 is TGTGCCAGCAGCTTGAGGGGCAGGACAGGGCGGTTGGATTCACCCCTCCACTTT. This gives the protein CASSLRGRTGRLDSPLHF.

J is TRBJ2-7 and V is TRBV6-5; 8 bases are shared with TRBD1. Germline V gene lookup returns CDR1 MNHEY and CDR2 SVGAGI. The ends lost 6 bases at V and 0 bases at J; junction bases unmatched: 7. The CDR3 covers 15 residues. The DNA of the CDR3 is TGTGCCAGCAGCCGGACAGGGACCCTCTCCTACGAGCAGTACTTC. This codes for CASSRTGTLSYEQYF.

Regarding this clone: This sample also contains other DNA sequences that code for the same CDR3. The chain couples TRBV5-1 to TRBJ2-5; D ambiguous. The CDR3 has 13 residues. The germline CDR1 and CDR2 sequences are SGHRS and YFSETQ. V shed 0 bases and J shed 5 bases, with 8 bases lying between them. This CDR3 is CASSLGGGETQYF. CDR3 sequence (DNA): TGCGCCAGCAGCTTGGGGGGTGGTGAGACCCAGTACTTC.

This chain joins TRBV14 and TRBJ1-1, with D unclear. V was pared by 0 bases and J by 3 bases, with 11 bases between. CDR3 length: 15 amino acids. The germline V gene has CDR1 SGHDN and CDR2 FVKESK. As DNA, the CDR3 is TGTGCCAGCAGCCAAGATCTAATGGGGTACACTGAAGCTTTCTTT. Amino acids: CASSQDLMGYTEAFF.